The source of this T cell receptor (beta chain) is a study of T cell repertoires in cytomegalovirus infection. TCRdb recomputed calls from the reads with MiXCR, one row per CDR3 protein. Of hundreds of thousands of distinct CDR3 sequences in the sample, 40% to 50% were seen once. Comment on this clonotype: Its antigen is not known.

The sequencing here drew on cultured PBMCs, taken from culture after CMV antigen stimulation. This TCR came from a human donor in good health (CMV status not recorded). Some clones in this sample may be carry-over from other donors' samples.

Here the CDR3 reads CASSFSYAGGYTF. The CDR3 nucleotides are TGTGCCAGCAGTTTCTCTTACGCTGGTGGCTACACCTTC. This chain connects TRBV28 to TRBJ1-2; D call uncertain. This CDR3 spans 13 amino acids. V dropped 3 bases and J dropped 7 bases, with 12 bases sitting between them. CDR1 is MDHEN, CDR2 SYDVKM, per germline.